Sequencing of this T cell receptor beta chain was carried out in a study of T cell responses to AZD1222 COVID-19 vaccine. Findings and caveats of the study: Repertoires were obtained solely post-peak T cell response. Only a handful of AZD1222 recipients, six or seven in all, had baseline seropositivity. The CD4 TCRs associated with vaccination extended across spike and predominated at 160-218 and 743-854.

Researchers grouped second doses given at about 4 or about 12 weeks into one pool. Only in-frame clones appear in the TCRdb table, and some are missing; sequencing was by immunoSEQ multiplex PCR. Among around 65,000 clones listed, roughly four fifths were seen once. The CDR3 spans 15 residues. Germline V gene data show CDR1 as MNHEY and CDR2 as SVGAGI. V was pared by 5 bases and J by 5 bases, with 11 bases of the junction left unmatched. As regards this clone: Its antigen is undetermined.

V usage is TRBV6-5 and J usage is TRBJ2-5, with TRBD1 matching over 7 bases. This receptor was obtained from an adult who received the AZD1222 COVID-19 vaccine. Here the sequenced sample was peripheral blood, taken 28 days after the second AZD1222 dose. The CDR3 here is CASSPTQGMGETQYF. Written as DNA, the CDR3 is TGTGCCAGCAGTCCAACACAGGGGATGGGGGAGACCCAGTACTTC.